These 26 T cell receptor beta chains share one sample of origin, sequenced in a study of cytomegalovirus exposure and HLA in healthy donors. Use of 60 Vbeta and 13 Jbeta primers characterized the PCR. Clones were read by immunoSEQ multiplex PCR, and TCRdb kept only the in-frame ones, dropping some. The data show 95,000 to 150,000 clones, approximately 72% seen once. The sequenced sample consisted of PBMCs. These receptors were obtained from a woman aged 40 to 50 in good health and CMV-seropositive.

The V gene is TRBV4-1, the J gene TRBJ1-2, with 10 positions matching TRBD1. CDR1 MGHRA and CDR2 YSYEKL come from the germline V gene. The CDR3 spans 15 residues. J gave up 2 bases and V 10 bases, and 10 bases lay outside the gene matches. The CDR3 DNA reads as TGCGCCACCCATAGCCCGGGACAGGGGAACTATGGCTACACCTTC. Translated, it gives CATHSPGQGNYGYTF.

The V and J genes are TRBV6-6 and TRBJ1-4; D unresolved. Trimming took off 8 bases at V and 8 bases at J, with 18 bases between the two ends. Germline CDR1 and CDR2: MNHNY and SVGAGI (reference sequence). The CDR3 is 14 residues long. The CDR3 region has the DNA TGTGCCAGCCGCGGCGCGGGGAATAGCGAAAAACTGTTTTTT. Protein product: CASRGAGNSEKLFF.

V is TRBV6-1 and J is TRBJ1-6, with 7 bases matching TRBD1. The CDR3 has 14 residues. Germline-derived CDR1 and CDR2 are MNHNS and SASEGT. J was trimmed by 15 bases and V by 7 bases; bases with no gene match: 15. Written as DNA, the CDR3 is TGTGCCAGCACCTCGGGACAGCCCCCTGGGGACCTCCACTTT. Amino acids: CASTSGQPPGDLHF.

The chain employs TRBV7-8 and TRBJ1-1, with 10 bases aligning to TRBD1. V trimming: 7 bases; J trimming: 0 bases; junction bases outside the gene matches: 8. The CDR3 has 16 amino acids. CDR1 and CDR2 from the germline V gene are SGHVS and FQNEAQ. The chain's CDR3 is CASMRQGAVLNTEAFF. DNA of the CDR3: TGTGCCAGCATGCGACAGGGGGCCGTTCTGAACACTGAAGCTTTCTTT.

V is TRBV6-5 and J is TRBJ2-7, with 8 bases aligning to TRBD2. Germline assignment: CDR1 MNHEY and CDR2 SVGAGI. The trim removed 2 bases at V and 1 base at J, leaving 4 bases unmatched. This CDR3 is built from 15 residues. CDR3 region: CASSYGGGKSYEQYF. Here the CDR3 DNA reads TGTGCCAGCAGTTACGGCGGGGGGAAGTCCTACGAGCAGTACTTC.

This chain links TRBV28 with TRBJ2-7; D gene uncertain. Trimming took off 2 bases at V and 4 bases at J, with 6 bases between the two ends. CDR1 and CDR2 from the germline V gene are MDHEN and SYDVKM. CDR3 length: 12 residues. CDR3 DNA sequence: TGTGCCAGCAGTTTACCCAGGTACGAGCAGTACTTC. This sequence encodes CASSLPRYEQYF.

In this sample, this clone turned up a few times. V usage is TRBV5-4 and J usage is TRBJ1-1, with TRBD1 matching 7 bases. CDR3 length equals 15 residues. With V trimmed by 1 base and J by 0 bases, 3 bases remained unmatched. The germline V gene has CDR1 SGHNT and CDR2 YYREEE (reference sequence). Here the CDR3 DNA reads TGTGCCAGCAGCTTGCGCAGGGGGATGAACACTGAAGCTTTCTTT. This codes for CASSLRRGMNTEAFF. The variable domain in full, completed from reference TRBV5-4 and TRBJ1-1, reads ETGVTQSPTHLIKTRGQQVTLRCSSQSGHNTVSWYQQALGQGPQFIFQYYREEENGRGNFPPRFSGLQFPNYSSELNVNALELDDSALYLCASSLRRGMNTEAFFGQGTRLTVV.

The chain recombines TRBV4-3 with TRBJ1-5; TRBD1 might be the D (5 bases). V lost 0 bases, J lost 0 bases, and 18 bases lay in between. The CDR3 covers 19 residues. Per germline, CDR1 LGHNA and CDR2 YSLEER. The CDR3 nucleotides are TGCGCCAGCAGCCAAGATCTGCTCAGGGCCGGGTATAGCAATCAGCCCCAGCATTTT. This encodes CASSQDLLRAGYSNQPQHF.

The gene calls are TRBV4-2 and TRBJ1-1; D unclear. Germline CDR1 reads LGHNA; CDR2 reads YNFKEQ. The germline V and J ends were trimmed by 0 bases and 0 bases, with 5 bases remaining between them. This CDR3 spans 14 amino acids. The CDR3 nucleotides are TGTGCCAGCAGCCAAGACAGTATGAACACTGAAGCTTTCTTT. Amino acids: CASSQDSMNTEAFF.

This clone was seen only a few times. The chain employs TRBV6-6 and TRBJ2-7, with D maybe TRBD1 (6 bases). The length of the CDR3 is 14 residues. V was trimmed by 4 bases and J by 3 bases, leaving 13 bases between them. Germline V CDR1 and CDR2: MNHNY, SVGAGI (reference sequence). The CDR3 DNA reads as TGTGCCAGCAGTTCGTGGGACAACTACTACGAGCAGTACTTC. Translating gives CASSSWDNYYEQYF.

The chain uses TRBV5-1 and TRBJ2-2; TRBD2 matches at 14 bases. This CDR3 region has 16 residues. CDR1 is SGHRS and CDR2 is YFSETQ in the germline V gene. Trimming at V came to 2 bases and at J to 4 bases, leaving 1 base not matched to a gene. The CDR3 here is CASSFGLAGGTGELFF. The CDR3 bases are TGCGCCAGCAGCTTTGGACTAGCGGGGGGCACCGGGGAGCTGTTTTTT.

The rearrangement links TRBV2 to TRBJ1-2, with 7 bases that match TRBD1. The CDR3 length is 15 residues. Germline CDR1 SNHLY, CDR2 FYNNEI. Losses at the gene ends were 4 bases for V and 0 bases for J; bases not matched to a gene: 5. The CDR3 nucleotides read TGTGCCAGCAGTGCCCAGGGGGGATCTAACTATGGCTACACCTTC. Translated, it gives CASSAQGGSNYGYTF.

This clone was detected many times. Within the sample, other DNA sequences also encode this same CDR3. This chain connects TRBV6-5 to TRBJ1-1; no reliable D call. V was pared by 2 bases and J by 4 bases, with 8 bases between. CDR1 is MNHEY, CDR2 SVGAGI, per germline. The CDR3 sequence is 13 residues long. The CDR3 coding sequence is TGTGCCAGCAGTTACACGGGAGGCACTGAAGCTTTCTTT. Its protein is CASSYTGGTEAFF.

The V and J genes are TRBV4-1 and TRBJ1-2, with D possibly TRBD1 on 6 matching bases. Germline V lookup: CDR1 MGHRA, CDR2 YSYEKL. Trimming took off 0 bases at V and 4 bases at J, with 15 bases between the two ends. CDR3 length equals 16 residues. DNA for the CDR3: TGCGCCAGCAGCCAAGATCGGACAGCCAACTCCTATGGCTACACCTTC. The encoded protein is CASSQDRTANSYGYTF.

This clone has more than one count but fewer than ten. The rearrangement links TRBV7-2 to TRBJ1-2, with TRBD1 identical over 9 bases. This CDR3 comprises 14 residues. Germline V gene lookup returns CDR1 SGHTA and CDR2 FQGNSA. With 5 bases clipped from V and 7 bases from J, the junction kept 8 bases outside the gene matches. The CDR3 sequence: CASSEGTGFGGYTF. Written as DNA, the CDR3 is TGTGCCAGCAGCGAAGGGACAGGGTTCGGTGGCTACACCTTC.

The V gene is TRBV4-3, the J gene TRBJ1-4; 7 bases are shared with TRBD1. The ends lost 1 base at V and 4 bases at J; junction bases unmatched: 9. Germline loops: CDR1 LGHNA, CDR2 YSLEER. This CDR3 region has 17 residues. The CDR3 DNA follows: TGCGCCAGCAGCCAAGCCGGTAGGGGGCTCAATAATGAAAAACTGTTTTTT. Translating it yields CASSQAGRGLNNEKLFF.

In nucleotides, the CDR3 is TGTGCCATCAGTGAGAGTTCCCGCCCAGGGTCTGAAGCTTTCTTT. Its protein is CAISESSRPGSEAFF. The chain joins TRBV10-3 to TRBJ1-1; TRBD1 might be the D (5 bases). The CDR3 has 15 amino acids. Germline lookup yields CDR1 ENHRY and CDR2 SYGVKD. Deletions cut 2 bases from V and 6 bases from J, with 16 bases between.

This chain uses TRBV7-2 with TRBJ2-2; the match to TRBD1 covers 7 bases. CDR3 length equals 16 residues. V dropped 0 bases and J dropped 0; count of bases not matched to a gene: 1. Per germline, CDR1 SGHTA and CDR2 FQGNSA. The CDR3 nucleotides are TGTGCCAGCAGCTTAGCGGGGACAGCGAACACCGGGGAGCTGTTTTTT. Its translation is CASSLAGTANTGELFF.

This clone has only one observation. The chain has TRBV11-2 and TRBJ1-5, with D tentatively TRBD1 (5 bases). The CDR3 length is 15 residues. Germline CDR1 SGHAT, CDR2 FQNNGV. Trimming removed 2 bases at V and 5 bases at J, with 13 bases between. Here the CDR3 reads CASSLSGSGDQPQHF. The CDR3 nucleotides are TGTGCCAGCAGCTTATCAGGGTCAGGCGATCAGCCCCAGCATTTT.

The chain combines TRBV5-4 with TRBJ1-1; 7 nucleotides line up with TRBD1. The CDR3 runs 14 residues. V shed 4 bases, J shed 3 bases, and the junction held 6 bases outside the gene matches. Germline CDR1 and CDR2: SGHNT and YYREEE (reference sequence). DNA of the CDR3: TGTGCCAGCAGCGACCGGACAGGCCACACTGAAGCTTTCTTT. Translating it yields CASSDRTGHTEAFF.

This clone showed up just a few times. The V gene is TRBV6-6, the J gene TRBJ2-1; 9 bases are a match to TRBD1. The CDR3 runs 16 residues. Per the germline V gene, CDR1 is MNHNY and CDR2 is SVGAGI (reference sequence). V was pared by 2 bases and J by 9 bases, with 11 bases of the junction left unmatched. The CDR3 loop reads CASSYRGTGPESEQFF. CDR3 DNA sequence: TGTGCCAGCAGTTACAGAGGGACAGGGCCCGAGAGTGAGCAGTTCTTC.

The chain's CDR3 is CASSLERGRSNEQFF. CDR3 nucleotides: TGCGCCAGCAGCTTGGAGCGGGGGAGGTCCAATGAGCAGTTCTTC. The rearrangement joins TRBV5-1 to TRBJ2-1; 8 bases are shared with TRBD2. CDR1 and CDR2 (germline): SGHRS, YFSETQ. J gave up 6 bases and V 0 bases, and 5 bases lay outside the gene matches. This CDR3 is built from 15 residues.

The J gene is TRBJ1-3, the V gene TRBV15; 7 bases fit TRBD1. The CDR3 is 15 residues long. Trimming took 2 bases from V and 6 from J; bases not matched to a gene: 7. Germline CDR1 LNHNV, CDR2 YYDKDF (reference sequence). Written as DNA, the CDR3 is TGTGCCACCAGCAGACAGGGGGAATATGAAAACACCATATATTTT. Its translation: CATSRQGEYENTIYF.

This chain links TRBV11-2 with TRBJ1-2; 7 bases agree with TRBD1. The CDR3 sequence is 13 residues long. CDR1 and CDR2 from the germline V gene are SGHAT and FQNNGV. V lost 6 bases, J lost 6 bases, and 7 bases stayed unmatched. The CDR3 DNA is TGTGCCAGCAGGGCTCTAGGGGGCGATGGCTACACCTTC. Protein: CASRALGGDGYTF.

The chain combines TRBV5-6 with TRBJ1-1; D remains unclear. Germline V lookup: CDR1 SGHDT, CDR2 YYEEEE. The V gene lost 1 base and the J gene lost 0 bases, with 7 bases spanning the gap. This CDR3 comprises 14 residues. The CDR3 DNA reads as TGTGCCAGCAGCTTGCGCGGGGTGAACACTGAAGCTTTCTTT. It encodes CASSLRGVNTEAFF.

The rearrangement links TRBV10-3 to TRBJ1-5; D gene ambiguous. V was trimmed by 3 bases and J by 7 bases, leaving 13 bases between them. Germline lookup yields CDR1 ENHRY and CDR2 SYGVKD. CDR3 length: 14 amino acids. Here the CDR3 reads CAISDDLGGQPQHF. The CDR3 DNA reads TGTGCCATCAGTGACGATCTCGGAGGACAGCCCCAGCATTTT.